This section outlines one TCR beta chain sequence together with its context. Its antigen is undetermined. This record belongs to a study of shared clonotypes between healthy human individuals. Across the study: Aged 18 to 49, the donors were a couple of women and three men. Each donor had three CD4 naive, three CD4 memory, two CD8 naive and one CD8 memory plate. Broader study findings: How much donors shared clonotypes was expected to be affected by sequencing depth. Generation probabilities of non-shared clonotypes were lower (relative to those shared by all four donors).

Measured with immunoSEQ multiplex PCR; TCRdb has only the in-frame clones, and not every one. Of about 710,000 clones listed, roughly 72% were seen once; the top ten hold more than 1.5%. The V gene end was trimmed by 3 bases and the J gene end by 5 bases; junction bases not matched to a gene: 5. Germline CDR1 SGDLS, CDR2 YYNGEE. This CDR3 has 14 amino acids. The specimen was memory CD4+ T cells sorted from blood. Subset of the sample: CD45RA-negative fraction. The clonotype was recovered from a woman between 25 and 40 years old in good health. The chain uses TRBV9 and TRBJ2-5; 9 bases fit TRBD1. CDR3 in amino acids: CASSAWTGDETQYF. CDR3 coding DNA: TGTGCCAGCAGCGCATGGACAGGGGACGAGACCCAGTACTTC.